The source of this T cell receptor (beta chain) is a study of response to subunit inactivated influenza vaccine. Broader study findings: The authors proposed limited new T cell recruitment per seasonal influenza vaccination.

MiXCR, applied by TCRdb to the RT-PCR reads, yields one record per CDR3 protein. This table holds hundreds of thousands of distinct CDR3 sequences, around 8% found once. A note on this clonotype: Its antigen is still unknown.

Per the germline V gene, CDR1 is DFQATT and CDR2 is SNEGSKA (reference sequence). The CDR3 loop spans 16 amino acids. Trimming removed 4 bases from V and 2 bases from J; junction bases left unmatched: 9. The chain uses TRBV20-1 and TRBJ2-1; TRBD2 agrees at 9 bases. The sequence was collected from a man aged 50 to 69 who received an inactivated influenza vaccine. Sample: PBMCs from blood, taken less than 25 months after vaccination. CDR3: CSAIGREGPTYNEQFF. The DNA of the CDR3 is TGCAGTGCTATTGGGCGGGAGGGTCCCACCTACAATGAGCAGTTCTTC.